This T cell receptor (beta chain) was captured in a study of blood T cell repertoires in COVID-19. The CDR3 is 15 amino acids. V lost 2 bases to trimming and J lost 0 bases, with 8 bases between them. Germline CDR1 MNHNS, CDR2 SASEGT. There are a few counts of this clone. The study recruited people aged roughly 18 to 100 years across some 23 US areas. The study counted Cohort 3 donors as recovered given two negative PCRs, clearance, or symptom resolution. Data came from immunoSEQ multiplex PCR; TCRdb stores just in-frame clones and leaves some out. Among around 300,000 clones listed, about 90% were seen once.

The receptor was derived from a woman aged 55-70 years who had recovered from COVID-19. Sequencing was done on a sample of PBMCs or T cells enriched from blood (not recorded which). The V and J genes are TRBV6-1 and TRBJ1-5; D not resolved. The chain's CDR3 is CASSERGYSNQPQHF. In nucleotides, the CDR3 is TGTGCCAGCAGTGAAAGAGGATATAGCAATCAGCCCCAGCATTTT.